Below are 29 T cell receptor beta chains sequenced from a single sample in a study of cytomegalovirus exposure and HLA in healthy donors. The PCR ran on 60 Vbeta and 13 Jbeta primers. The method was immunoSEQ multiplex PCR; TCRdb's version includes in-frame clones alone and lacks a portion of them. The profile shows roughly 200,000 clones, 79% of them singletons. The sample was PBMCs. These receptors originate from a girl aged 10 to 17 in good health and CMV-seropositive.

The chain joins TRBV5-6 to TRBJ2-7, with D perhaps TRBD1 (6 bases). Germline lookup yields CDR1 SGHDT and CDR2 YYEEEE. The CDR3 is 13 residues long. The V end was cut by 2 bases, the J end by 5 bases, with 11 bases between. CDR3 loop: CASSFQGKNEQYF. CDR3 nucleotide sequence: TGTGCCAGCAGCTTCCAGGGGAAAAACGAGCAGTACTTC.

The chain employs TRBV14 and TRBJ2-7; maybe TRBD1 (5 bases). Germline CDR1 SGHDN, CDR2 FVKESK. V was clipped by 4 bases and J by 1 base, with 14 bases between them. The length of the CDR3 is 15 residues. CDR3 sequence reads: CASSLGRVGSYEQYF. CDR3 nucleotides: TGTGCCAGCAGCCTGGGCAGGGTCGGGTCCTACGAGCAGTACTTC. The full variable domain, rest sourced from reference TRBV14 and TRBJ2-7, is EAGVTQFPSHSVIEKGQTVTLRCDPISGHDNLYWYRRVMGKEIKFLLHFVKESKQDESGMPNNRFLAERTGGTYSTLKVQPAELEDSGVYFCASSLGRVGSYEQYFGPGTRLTVT.

This sequence joins TRBV7-8 and TRBJ1-5; 8 nucleotides line up with TRBD1. Unmatched junction bases numbered 16, after V lost 2 bases and J lost 7 bases. Germline V lookup: CDR1 SGHVS, CDR2 FQNEAQ. The CDR3 sequence is 18 residues long. The CDR3 reads CASSLYSSRTGFEQPQHF. The CDR3 DNA reads as TGTGCCAGCAGCTTATATTCGTCTCGGACAGGGTTTGAGCAGCCCCAGCATTTT.

This chain links TRBV11-2 with TRBJ2-3; TRBD2 matches 9 bases. V was pared by 5 bases and J by 4 bases, with 16 bases of the junction left unmatched. Germline values: CDR1 SGHAT, CDR2 FQNNGV. The CDR3 is made up of 18 amino acids. CDR3 sequence (DNA): TGTGCCAGCAGCCCCCGAGCTTGGGCGGGGGGGCCCCCAGATACGCAGTATTTT. This gives the protein CASSPRAWAGGPPDTQYF.

The V and J genes are TRBV5-4 and TRBJ1-1, with D tentatively TRBD1 (6 bases). Between the trimmed V and J ends, which lost 4 bases and 0 bases, there was a span of 13 bases. This CDR3 spans 15 amino acids. The germline V gene has CDR1 SGHNT and CDR2 YYREEE (reference sequence). Here the CDR3 reads CASSRGGGLNTEAFF. DNA of the CDR3: TGTGCCAGCAGCAGGGGGGGAGGTCTGAACACTGAAGCTTTCTTT. The full variable domain, its missing parts supplied by reference TRBV5-4 and TRBJ1-1, is ETGVTQSPTHLIKTRGQQVTLRCSSQSGHNTVSWYQQALGQGPQFIFQYYREEENGRGNFPPRFSGLQFPNYSSELNVNALELDDSALYLCASSRGGGLNTEAFFGQGTRLTVV.

This clone came up once. This sample also contains other DNA sequences that code for the same CDR3. The chain recombines TRBV18 with TRBJ2-7; D call uncertain. CDR1 and CDR2 (germline): KGHSH, LQKENI. The germline V and J ends were trimmed by 3 bases and 2 bases, with 8 bases remaining between them. This CDR3 contains 13 residues. In DNA form, the CDR3 reads TGTGCCAGCTCACCTGGGCAAACCTACGAGCAGTACTTC. Protein: CASSPGQTYEQYF.

V is TRBV6-8 and J is TRBJ2-1; 7 bases match TRBD2. V shed 2 bases, J shed 2 bases, and the junction held 9 bases outside the gene matches. This CDR3 contains 17 residues. Germline loops: CDR1 MNHGY, CDR2 SAAAGT. CDR3 in DNA: TGTGCCAGCAGTTACGAGCGGGGTAGGCCCCCCTACAATGAGCAGTTCTTC. Its protein is CASSYERGRPPYNEQFF.

The gene calls are TRBV7-2 and TRBJ1-2, with TRBD1 as a possible D gene (5 bases). Germline CDR1 is SGHTA and CDR2 is FQGNSA. The CDR3 is 15 amino acids. The V end lost 4 bases, the J end lost 3 bases, and 15 bases lay between the germline ends. The CDR3 DNA reads as TGTGCCAGCAGCTCCCGACAGACCCTCGACTATGGCTACACCTTC. This translates into CASSSRQTLDYGYTF. The entire variable domain, with the rest obtained from reference TRBV7-2 and TRBJ1-2, is as follows: GAGVSQSPSNKVTEKGKDVELRCDPISGHTALYWYRQSLGQGLEFLIYFQGNSAPDKSGLPSDRFSAERTGGSVSTLTIQRTQQEDSAVYLCASSSRQTLDYGYTFGSGTRLTVV.

The chain carries TRBV7-2 and TRBJ2-7; 9 nucleotides match TRBD2. The germline V gene has CDR1 SGHTA and CDR2 FQGNSA. With V trimmed by 3 bases and J by 6 bases, 9 bases remained unmatched. This CDR3 is built from 15 residues. The CDR3 spells CASSFGERGVLEQYF. The CDR3 DNA reads as TGTGCCAGCAGCTTTGGTGAGCGGGGGGTCCTCGAGCAGTACTTC.

This clone came up a few times. The chain couples TRBV15 to TRBJ1-6; no clear D. Trimming took off 0 bases at V and 9 bases at J, with 12 bases between the two ends. This CDR3 contains 15 residues. Germline CDR1 is LNHNV and CDR2 is YYDKDF (reference sequence). CDR3 region: CATSRDHSGVSPLHF. DNA of the CDR3: TGTGCCACCAGCAGAGATCATAGCGGAGTTTCACCCCTCCACTTT. The full variable domain, its missing parts supplied by reference TRBV15 and TRBJ1-6, is DAMVIQNPRYQVTQFGKPVTLSCSQTLNHNVMYWYQQKSSQAPKLLFHYYDKDFNNEADTPDNFQSRRPNTSFCFLDIRSPGLGDTAMYLCATSRDHSGVSPLHFGNGTRLTVT.

V usage is TRBV7-2 and J usage is TRBJ2-5; 9 bases line up with TRBD2. After removal of 5 bases from V and 5 bases from J, the junction contained 9 bases not matched to a gene. The CDR3 runs 15 residues. Germline lookup yields CDR1 SGHTA and CDR2 FQGNSA. In DNA, the CDR3 is TGTGCCAGCAGCCCGCGGCCTAGCGGGGTGGAGACCCAGTACTTC. It specifies CASSPRPSGVETQYF.

The CDR3 DNA is TGCGCCAGCAGCTTGGCAGGAGATACGCAGTATTTT. Its protein is CASSLAGDTQYF. The gene calls are TRBV5-1 and TRBJ2-3; D remains unclear. Germline V gene sequence: CDR1 SGHRS, CDR2 YFSETQ. The CDR3 length is 12 residues. V lost 0 bases, J lost 5 bases, and 4 bases lay in between.

This clone was counted only a few times. Here the CDR3 reads CASSVRTSGASEQFF. DNA of the CDR3: TGTGCCAGCAGTGTTCGGACTAGCGGGGCCTCTGAGCAGTTCTTC. The chain carries TRBV25-1 and TRBJ2-1, with 12 nucleotides matching TRBD2. Germline V gives CDR1 MGHDK, CDR2 SYGVNS. This CDR3 comprises 15 residues. Unmatched junction bases numbered 7, after V lost 4 bases and J lost 9 bases.

The V call is TRBV15, the J call TRBJ2-2; 7 nucleotides match TRBD2. Trimming cost V 5 bases and J 3 bases; bases outside gene matches: 6. The CDR3 sequence is 15 residues long. Germline lookup yields CDR1 LNHNV and CDR2 YYDKDF (reference sequence). CDR3 loop: CATSPSRGDTGELFF. The CDR3 DNA is TGTGCCACCAGCCCCAGTCGGGGGGACACCGGGGAGCTGTTTTTT.

The CDR3 sequence is CASSSPNPYEQYF. In DNA form, the CDR3 reads TGTGCCAGCAGTTCCCCTAACCCCTACGAGCAGTACTTC. The gene calls are TRBV6-6 and TRBJ2-7; no definite D call. CDR3 length equals 13 residues. The ends were cut back, 4 bases at V and 2 bases at J, with 9 bases in the middle. Per germline, CDR1 MNHNY and CDR2 SVGAGI (reference sequence).

The DNA of the CDR3 is TGTGCCGCCAGTCGGGGACAGGGACTTTTGAACACTGAAGCTTTCTTT. Translated: CAASRGQGLLNTEAFF. The chain uses TRBV19 and TRBJ1-1, with 9 bases aligning to TRBD1. This CDR3 has 16 amino acids. Germline V gene sequence: CDR1 LNHDA, CDR2 SQIVND (reference sequence). V lost 11 bases and J lost 0; bases outside the gene matches: 13.

This chain uses TRBV5-6 with TRBJ2-5; D perhaps matches TRBD2 (5 bases). From germline, CDR1 is SGHDT and CDR2 YYEEEE. The CDR3 loop spans 14 amino acids. Trimming pared 1 base from V and 5 bases from J, leaving 12 bases between. The CDR3 reads CASSLKPGKETQYF. CDR3 bases: TGTGCCAGCAGCTTGAAGCCGGGGAAGGAGACCCAGTACTTC. Using reference TRBV5-6 and TRBJ2-5 for the parts outside the CDR3, the full variable domain is DAGVTQSPTHLIKTRGQQVTLRCSPKSGHDTVSWYQQALGQGPQFIFQYYEEEERQRGNFPDRFSGHQFPNYSSELNVNALLLGDSALYLCASSLKPGKETQYFGPGTRLLVL.

V gene TRBV2 combines with J gene TRBJ2-3, with a weak D call TRBD1 (6 bases). V gave up 2 bases and J gave up 0 bases, with 6 bases separating them. Germline V gene sequence: CDR1 SNHLY, CDR2 FYNNEI. The CDR3 is 14 residues long. The CDR3 DNA sequence: TGTGCCAGCAGTGAACAGGGGAGCACAGATACGCAGTATTTT. The encoded protein is CASSEQGSTDTQYF.

The rearrangement uses TRBV6-5 and TRBJ2-1; 7 bases agree with TRBD2. J was trimmed by 4 bases and V by 7 bases; bases with no gene match: 4. This CDR3 region has 13 residues. The germline V gene encodes CDR1 MNHEY and CDR2 SVGAGI. The DNA of the CDR3 is TGTGCCAGCATGGCTAGCGGATACAATGAGCAGTTCTTC. It specifies CASMASGYNEQFF.

The chain has TRBV27 and TRBJ2-3; no clear D. Trimming shortened V by 5 bases and J by 4 bases, and 16 bases separated the two germline ends. From germline, CDR1 is MNHEY and CDR2 SMNVEV (reference sequence). There are 15 residues in the CDR3. The CDR3, as DNA: TGTGCCAGCAGTACTTACGGTGTAGTTTCAGATACGCAGTATTTT. This encodes CASSTYGVVSDTQYF.

The chain couples TRBV5-4 to TRBJ1-2; 9 nucleotides align to TRBD1. The CDR3 covers 14 residues. Germline CDR1 reads SGHNT; CDR2 reads YYREEE (reference sequence). V lost 2 bases and J lost 7; bases outside the gene matches: 6. CDR3 sequence reads: CASSLTGGEGGYTF. CDR3 in DNA: TGTGCCAGCAGCTTAACAGGGGGCGAGGGTGGCTACACCTTC. Complete variable domain (other parts from reference TRBV5-4 and TRBJ1-2): ETGVTQSPTHLIKTRGQQVTLRCSSQSGHNTVSWYQQALGQGPQFIFQYYREEENGRGNFPPRFSGLQFPNYSSELNVNALELDDSALYLCASSLTGGEGGYTFGSGTRLTVV.

This clone showed up just a few times. The chain joins TRBV10-1 to TRBJ1-4; 8 positions match TRBD1. The CDR3 is made up of 15 amino acids. Trimming cost V 6 bases and J 10 bases; bases outside gene matches: 13. CDR1 is WNHNN, CDR2 SYGVQD, per germline (reference sequence). The CDR3 DNA reads TGCGCCAGCAGGGAGGGGTCAGGGGGCGTTGGAAAACTGTTTTTT. It encodes CASREGSGGVGKLFF.

The J gene is TRBJ1-3, the V gene TRBV27; D call uncertain. The CDR3 spans 17 residues. V shed 5 bases and J shed 2 bases, with 19 bases lying between them. CDR1 is MNHEY and CDR2 is SMNVEV in the germline V gene (reference sequence). In DNA, the CDR3 is TGTGCCAGCAGTCCACAGCCCGGGAGGCTCGCTGGAAACACCATATATTTT. Protein product: CASSPQPGRLAGNTIYF.

This clone was counted only a few times. This chain joins TRBV19 and TRBJ2-2; weak D call: TRBD1 (6 bases). The CDR3 covers 16 residues. The V and J ends lost 6 bases and 0 bases respectively, with 14 bases between them. The germline V gene encodes CDR1 LNHDA and CDR2 SQIVND (reference sequence). The CDR3 nucleotides are TGTGCCAGTAGGCAGCAGGCAGGGGCGAACACCGGGGAGCTGTTTTTT. It codes for CASRQQAGANTGELFF. The variable domain in full, completed from reference TRBV19 and TRBJ2-2, reads DGGITQSPKYLFRKEGQNVTLSCEQNLNHDAMYWYRQDPGQGLRLIYYSQIVNDFQKGDIAEGYSVSREKKESFPLTVTSAQKNPTAFYLCASRQQAGANTGELFFGEGSRLTVL.

J is TRBJ1-4 and V is TRBV30, with 7 bases fitting TRBD1. Germline loops: CDR1 GTSNPN, CDR2 SVGIG (reference sequence). The junction had 8 bases not matched to a gene; V was cut back by 0 bases and J by 7 bases. The CDR3 is 15 residues long. In DNA, the CDR3 is TGTGCCTGGAGTGTATTAAGGGGGCAGGGTGAAAAACTGTTTTTT. Its translation: CAWSVLRGQGEKLFF.

The chain joins TRBV9 to TRBJ1-6, with 8 bases that match TRBD1. From germline, CDR1 is SGDLS and CDR2 YYNGEE. The CDR3 totals 14 residues. The V segment lost 3 bases and the J segment 11 bases; nucleotides outside the gene matches: 7. In DNA form, the CDR3 reads TGTGCCAGCAGCGCTCGACAGGGGTCGGCACCCCTCCACTTT. It is translated as CASSARQGSAPLHF.

This chain uses TRBV6-1 with TRBJ2-7, with 12 bases aligning to TRBD2. In germline, CDR1 is MNHNS, CDR2 SASEGT. With 3 bases clipped from V and 1 base from J, the junction kept 4 bases outside the gene matches. The CDR3 is 16 amino acids. The chain's CDR3 is CASSEGTSGGSYEQYF. The DNA of the CDR3 is TGTGCCAGCAGTGAGGGTACTAGCGGGGGGTCCTACGAGCAGTACTTC.

The chain joins TRBV27 to TRBJ2-7; D is uncertain. V lost 5 bases and J 6 bases, leaving 8 bases between the germline ends. This CDR3 has 11 residues. Germline CDR1 MNHEY, CDR2 SMNVEV (reference sequence). CDR3 protein: CASSTSGEQYF. CDR3 bases: TGTGCCAGCAGTACCTCGGGCGAGCAGTACTTC.

The CDR3 DNA is TGTGCCAGCAGTGAAGGGGCCGGGGGGGAGACCCAGTACTTC. Its protein product is CASSEGAGGETQYF. This rearrangement joins TRBV6-1 to TRBJ2-5; 7 bases agree with TRBD2. Germline lookup yields CDR1 MNHNS and CDR2 SASEGT. The ends lost 1 base at V and 5 bases at J; junction bases unmatched: 4. The CDR3 length is 14 residues.